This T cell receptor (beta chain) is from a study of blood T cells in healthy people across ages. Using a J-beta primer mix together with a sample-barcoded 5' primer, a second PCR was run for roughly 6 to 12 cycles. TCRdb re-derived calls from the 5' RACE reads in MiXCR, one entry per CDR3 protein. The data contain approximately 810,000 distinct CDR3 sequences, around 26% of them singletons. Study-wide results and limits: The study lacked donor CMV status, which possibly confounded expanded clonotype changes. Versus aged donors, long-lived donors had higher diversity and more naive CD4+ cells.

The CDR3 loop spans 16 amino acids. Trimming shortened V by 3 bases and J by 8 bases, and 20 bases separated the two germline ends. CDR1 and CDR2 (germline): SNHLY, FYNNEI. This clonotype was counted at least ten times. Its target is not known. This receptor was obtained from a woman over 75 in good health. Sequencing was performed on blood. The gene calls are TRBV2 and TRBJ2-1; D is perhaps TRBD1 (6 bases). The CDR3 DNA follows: TGTGCCAGCAGTGATCAGGGGTCGGGTACTTATGATGAGCAGTTCTTC. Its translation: CASSDQGSGTYDEQFF.